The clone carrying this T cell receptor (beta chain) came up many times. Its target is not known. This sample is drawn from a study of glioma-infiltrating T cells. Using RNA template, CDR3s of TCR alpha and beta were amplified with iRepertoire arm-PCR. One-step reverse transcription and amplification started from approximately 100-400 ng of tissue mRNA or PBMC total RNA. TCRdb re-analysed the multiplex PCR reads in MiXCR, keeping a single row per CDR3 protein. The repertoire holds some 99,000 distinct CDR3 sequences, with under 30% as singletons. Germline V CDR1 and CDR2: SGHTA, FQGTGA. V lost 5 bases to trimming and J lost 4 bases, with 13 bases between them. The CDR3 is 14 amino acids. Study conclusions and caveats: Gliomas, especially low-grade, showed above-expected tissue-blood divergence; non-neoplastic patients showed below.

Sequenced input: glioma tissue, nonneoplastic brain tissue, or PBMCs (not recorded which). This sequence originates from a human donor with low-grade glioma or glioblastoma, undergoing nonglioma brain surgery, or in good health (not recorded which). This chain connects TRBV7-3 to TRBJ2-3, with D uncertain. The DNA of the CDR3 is TGTGCCAGCAGCCCAGTACCTCAGGCAGATACGCAGTATTTT. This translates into CASSPVPQADTQYF.